The clone carrying this TCR beta chain was detected once. The sample is drawn from a study of cytomegalovirus exposure and HLA in healthy donors. This CDR3 is built from 15 residues. CDR1 SGHVS and CDR2 FNYEAQ come from the germline V gene. V lost 5 bases, J lost 13 bases, and 13 bases stayed unmatched. This PCR relied on a set of 60 Vbeta primers and 13 Jbeta primers. This table comes from immunoSEQ multiplex PCR, and its TCRdb copy is limited to in-frame clones, with some not included. The table lists tens of thousands of clones, approximately 70% of them singletons. The V gene is TRBV7-6, the J gene TRBJ1-6; 8 nucleotides align to TRBD1. This clonotype was sampled from a man younger than 40 in good health and CMV-seronegative. The sequenced sample was PBMCs. The DNA of the CDR3 is TGTGCCAGCAGCGAGAGCGGGACAGGAACTGGCCCCCTCCACTTT. Protein sequence: CASSESGTGTGPLHF.